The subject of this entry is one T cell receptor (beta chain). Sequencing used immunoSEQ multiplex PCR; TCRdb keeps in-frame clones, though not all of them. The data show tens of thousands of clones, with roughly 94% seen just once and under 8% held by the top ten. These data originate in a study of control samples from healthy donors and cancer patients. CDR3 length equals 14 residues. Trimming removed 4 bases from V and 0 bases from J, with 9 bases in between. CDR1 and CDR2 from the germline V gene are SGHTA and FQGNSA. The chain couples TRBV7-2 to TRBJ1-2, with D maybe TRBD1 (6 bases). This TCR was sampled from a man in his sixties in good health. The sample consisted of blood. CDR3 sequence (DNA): TGTGCCAGCAGCTCCGGGACAACTAACTATGGCTACACCTTC. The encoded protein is CASSSGTTNYGYTF.